A single sample gave rise to the 24 T cell receptor beta chains below, sequenced in a study of blood T cell repertoires in COVID-19. Using immunoSEQ multiplex PCR, the repertoire was profiled, and TCRdb retains in-frame clones only, with some absent. There are fewer than 140,000 clones in the sample; over 70% occur only once, and about 0.85% lies in the top ten. The sample taken for sequencing was peripheral blood. The receptors stem from a human donor with acute or convalescent COVID-19. The donor label of this sample is uncertain.

The rearrangement links TRBV12-3 or TRBV12-4 to TRBJ2-3; D is undetermined. This CDR3 contains 12 residues. The V gene lost 3 bases and the J gene lost 6 bases, with 7 bases spanning the gap. The CDR3 nucleotides read TGTGCCAGCAGTTTTAGTGCGGATACGCAGTATTTT. Its translation is CASSFSADTQYF.

This clone was observed a few times. The chain is built from TRBV19 and TRBJ1-1; possible D gene TRBD1, 6 bases. Germline values: CDR1 LNHDA, CDR2 SQIVND (reference sequence). The CDR3 sequence is 14 residues long. The germline V and J ends were trimmed by 3 bases and 3 bases, with 11 bases remaining between them. The CDR3 DNA reads as TGTGCCAGTAGTATCGGGGGGCTAGACACTGAAGCTTTCTTT. Translating it yields CASSIGGLDTEAFF.

The chain joins TRBV9 to TRBJ2-3, with 11 positions matching TRBD2. Unmatched junction bases numbered 7, after V lost 3 bases and J lost 4 bases. Germline lookup yields CDR1 SGDLS and CDR2 YYNGEE. The CDR3 spans 16 residues. The chain's CDR3 is CASSALAGGLADTQYF. CDR3 nucleotide sequence: TGTGCCAGCAGCGCGCTAGCGGGGGGCCTGGCAGATACGCAGTATTTT.

The V and J genes are TRBV5-1 and TRBJ1-5; a weak D match, TRBD1 (5 bases). The CDR3 extends over 15 amino acids. Between the trimmed V and J ends, which lost 4 bases and 0 bases, there was a span of 11 bases. Germline lookup yields CDR1 SGHRS and CDR2 YFSETQ. Written as DNA, the CDR3 is TGCGCCAGCAGCGAGTCAGGGAATAGCAATCAGCCCCAGCATTTT. It codes for CASSESGNSNQPQHF.

The chain is built from TRBV12-5 and TRBJ2-2; D not resolved. The CDR3 runs 17 residues. Trimming left V 2 bases short and J 3 bases short, with 16 bases between. Germline V gene data show CDR1 as LGHNT and CDR2 as FRNRAP. The CDR3 loop reads CASGLFRRVADTGELFF. CDR3 DNA sequence: TGTGCTAGTGGTTTGTTCCGTCGGGTCGCGGACACCGGGGAGCTGTTTTTT.

This chain uses TRBV27 with TRBJ2-1, with TRBD1 matching 8 bases. Germline V gives CDR1 MNHEY, CDR2 SMNVEV (reference sequence). The CDR3 runs 15 residues. Trimming removed 6 bases from V and 2 bases from J; junction bases left unmatched: 6. DNA of the CDR3: TGTGCCAGCAGCCCGACAGGGGAACCCTACAATGAGCAGTTCTTC. This sequence encodes CASSPTGEPYNEQFF.

The chain uses TRBV7-9 and TRBJ1-4; a possible D gene is TRBD1 (5 bases). Germline-derived CDR1 and CDR2 are SEHNR and FQNEAQ (reference sequence). Between the trimmed V and J ends, which lost 5 bases and 8 bases, there was a span of 9 bases. CDR3 length: 12 amino acids. The DNA of the CDR3 is TGTGCCAGCAGCCCAAAGGGGGAAAAACTGTTTTTT. Its protein product is CASSPKGEKLFF. Drawing the rest from reference TRBV7-9 and TRBJ1-4, the complete variable domain is DTGVSQNPRHKITKRGQNVTFRCDPISEHNRLYWYRQTLGQGPEFLTYFQNEAQLEKSRLLSDRFSAERPKGSFSTLEIQRTEQGDSAMYLCASSPKGEKLFFGSGTQLSVL.

The chain links TRBV10-3 to TRBJ2-1, with a tentative D call TRBD2 (6 bases). V was clipped by 4 bases and J by 8 bases, with 6 bases between them. The CDR3 has 11 amino acids. CDR1 and CDR2 (germline): ENHRY, SYGVKD. In DNA form, the CDR3 reads TGTGCCATCAGTGGGGGGGATGAGCAGTTCTTC. Translating gives CAISGGDEQFF.

This clone was detected only once. The J gene is TRBJ2-1, the V gene TRBV11-2; 8 bases line up with TRBD2. Per germline, CDR1 SGHAT and CDR2 FQNNGV. The length of the CDR3 is 15 residues. The V and J ends lost 8 bases and 8 bases, in that order; junction bases with no gene match: 14. In DNA, the CDR3 is TGTGCCAGCTCCCGGGGGGGGCAATCCGGGTATGAGCAGTTCTTC. Translated: CASSRGGQSGYEQFF.

The chain recombines TRBV6-6 with TRBJ2-3; TRBD1 might be the D (6 bases). This CDR3 has 13 residues. Trimming removed 10 bases from V and 3 bases from J, with 14 bases in between. Germline-derived CDR1 and CDR2 are MNHNY and SVGAGI (reference sequence). The CDR3 loop is CATFWGPTDTQYF. The CDR3 nucleotides read TGTGCCACCTTCTGGGGGCCGACAGATACGCAGTATTTT.

This chain links TRBV2 with TRBJ2-3, with 7 nucleotides matching TRBD1. The CDR3 has 14 residues. Germline CDR1 is SNHLY and CDR2 is FYNNEI. V lost 6 bases and J lost 1; bases outside the gene matches: 4. This CDR3 reads CASSRGQGTDTQYF. The DNA of the CDR3 is TGTGCCAGCAGCCGCGGACAGGGCACAGATACGCAGTATTTT.

The rearrangement uses TRBV2 and TRBJ1-2, with unresolved D. CDR3 length: 13 amino acids. Trimming cost V 10 bases and J 8 bases, with 20 bases left between them. Germline V gives CDR1 SNHLY, CDR2 FYNNEI. CDR3 DNA sequence: TGTGCCACCCGCCAAAGCGGTTTGAGGGGCTACACCTTC. Amino acids: CATRQSGLRGYTF.

This sequence joins TRBV24-1 and TRBJ2-1, with D possibly being TRBD1 (5 bases). The germline V gene has CDR1 KGHDR and CDR2 SFDVKD. V was cut by 3 bases and J by 6 bases, with 11 bases left in between. The CDR3 consists of 14 residues. The CDR3 is CATSDPRVRNEQFF. CDR3 DNA: TGTGCCACCAGTGATCCCAGGGTACGCAATGAGCAGTTCTTC.

This clone has more than one count but fewer than ten. V and J are TRBV20-1 and TRBJ1-6, with 9 positions matching TRBD1. Germline-derived CDR1 and CDR2 are DFQATT and SNEGSKA (reference sequence). CDR3 length: 14 residues. The V segment lost 3 bases and the J segment 10 bases; nucleotides outside the gene matches: 7. The CDR3 here is CSASTGGDHSPLHF. The CDR3 DNA reads TGCAGTGCTAGTACAGGGGGCGATCACTCACCCCTCCACTTT.

The rearrangement links TRBV5-5 to TRBJ1-5; 7 positions agree with TRBD1. In germline, CDR1 is SGHKS, CDR2 YYEKEE (reference sequence). CDR3 length equals 16 residues. The V gene end was trimmed by 4 bases and the J gene end by 0 bases; junction bases not matched to a gene: 7. The CDR3 region is CASSAGTAYSNQPQHF. DNA of the CDR3: TGTGCCAGCAGCGCGGGGACAGCGTATAGCAATCAGCCCCAGCATTTT.

The CDR3 reads CASLAPLGGNEDYGYTF. CDR3 coding DNA: TGTGCCAGCCTGGCCCCTCTGGGGGGTAACGAGGACTATGGCTACACCTTC. The chain uses TRBV28 and TRBJ1-2; D is perhaps TRBD1 (5 bases). The length of the CDR3 is 17 residues. V gave up 8 bases and J gave up 3 bases, with 25 bases separating them. CDR1 is MDHEN and CDR2 is SYDVKM in the germline V gene.

Many counts were recorded for this clone. The chain employs TRBV28 and TRBJ2-2; possibly TRBD2 for D (6 bases). The V end was cut by 7 bases, the J end by 2 bases, with 17 bases between. The germline CDR1 and CDR2 sequences are MDHEN and SYDVKM. This CDR3 is 16 amino acids long. DNA for the CDR3: TGTGCCAGCATTCCCCGGTGGAGGGGCAACACCGGGGAGCTGTTTTTT. This translates into CASIPRWRGNTGELFF. Filled out from reference TRBV28 and TRBJ2-2, the complete variable domain reads DVKVTQSSRYLVKRTGEKVFLECVQDMDHENMFWYRQDPGLGLRLIYFSYDVKMKEKGDIPEGYSVSREKKERFSLILESASTNQTSMYLCASIPRWRGNTGELFFGEGSRLTVL.

Only one count was recorded for this clone. The chain couples TRBV24-1 to TRBJ1-5; no reliable D call. Germline assignment: CDR1 KGHDR and CDR2 SFDVKD. V lost 4 bases, J lost 2 bases, and 8 bases lay in between. The CDR3 covers 14 residues. The CDR3 spells CATSDPTGNQPQHF. The CDR3 DNA sequence: TGTGCCACCAGTGACCCTACGGGCAATCAGCCCCAGCATTTT.

The table lists this clone with a few counts. The V and J genes are TRBV4-2 and TRBJ2-5; D possibly corresponds to TRBD1 (6 bases). V lost 0 bases and J 2 bases, leaving 13 bases between the germline ends. CDR1 LGHNA and CDR2 YNFKEQ come from the germline V gene. This CDR3 is 16 amino acids long. The CDR3 DNA reads as TGTGCCAGCAGCCAAGATCAGGGCCAGGGGCAAGAGACCCAGTACTTC. The encoded protein is CASSQDQGQGQETQYF.

This chain uses TRBV3-1 (or the pseudogene TRBV3-2) with TRBJ1-3; D gene uncertain. V was trimmed by 0 bases and J by 8 bases, leaving 14 bases between them. Germline CDR1 LGHDT, CDR2 YNNKEL (reference sequence). This CDR3 is built from 15 residues. DNA for the CDR3: TGTGCCAGCAGCCAAGATAAGGTCGGTCGGGACACCATATATTTT. Translating gives CASSQDKVGRDTIYF.

The V call is TRBV6-5, the J call TRBJ1-6, with D possibly matching TRBD1 (5 bases). This CDR3 has 15 amino acids. The germline CDR1 and CDR2 sequences are MNHEY and SVGAGI. The ends were cut back, 0 bases at V and 5 bases at J, with 8 bases in the middle. DNA for the CDR3: TGTGCCAGCAGTTACTCTGACAGTAATAATTCACCCCTCCACTTT. Amino acids: CASSYSDSNNSPLHF.

This clone is labeled medium-sized (0.01 to 0.1%). V is TRBV6-6 and J is TRBJ1-2, with TRBD1 as a possible D gene (5 bases). Trimming removed 0 bases from V and 8 bases from J, with 10 bases in between. The CDR3 is 13 residues long. CDR1 MNHNY and CDR2 SVGAGI come from the germline V gene (reference sequence). In nucleotides, the CDR3 is TGTGCCAGCAGTTACTCAAGGGGAAAGGGCTACACCTTC. Its translation: CASSYSRGKGYTF.

The chain uses TRBV3-1 (or the pseudogene TRBV3-2) and TRBJ2-6; no clear D gene. In germline, CDR1 is LGHDT, CDR2 YNNKEL (reference sequence). Trimming took off 1 base at V and 0 bases at J, with 4 bases between the two ends. This CDR3 has 15 amino acids. The CDR3 reads CASSQAISGANVLTF. The CDR3 DNA reads as TGTGCCAGCAGCCAAGCCATCTCTGGGGCCAACGTCCTGACTTTC.

CDR3 nucleotides: TGTGCCAGCAGCTTAGATTGGCGAGCAGGGGAGACCCAGTACTTC. Residues: CASSLDWRAGETQYF. The chain combines TRBV11-2 with TRBJ2-5; D perhaps matches TRBD1 (5 bases). Per germline, CDR1 SGHAT and CDR2 FQNNGV. V was shortened by 0 bases and J by 5 bases, with 13 bases between the two germline ends. CDR3 size: 15 residues. The full variable domain, rest sourced from reference TRBV11-2 and TRBJ2-5, is EAGVAQSPRYKIIEKRQSVAFWCNPISGHATLYWYQQILGQGPKLLIQFQNNGVVDDSQLPKDRFSAERLKGVDSTLKIQPAKLEDSAVYLCASSLDWRAGETQYFGPGTRLLVL.